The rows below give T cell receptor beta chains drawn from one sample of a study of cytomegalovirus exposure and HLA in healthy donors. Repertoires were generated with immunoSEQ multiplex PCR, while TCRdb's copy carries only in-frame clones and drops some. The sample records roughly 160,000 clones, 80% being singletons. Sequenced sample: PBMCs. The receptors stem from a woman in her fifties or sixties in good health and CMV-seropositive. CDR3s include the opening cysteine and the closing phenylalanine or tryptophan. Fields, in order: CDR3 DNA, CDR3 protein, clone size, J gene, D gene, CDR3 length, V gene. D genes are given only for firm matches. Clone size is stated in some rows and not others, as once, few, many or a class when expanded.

TGTGCCAGAAGCTGCGGGCGGTGGGAAAACACCATATATTTT,CARSCGRWENTIYF,.,TRBJ1-3,.,14,TRBV5-3
TGTGCCAGCAGCTTACGGGGGAACACTGAAGCTTTCTTT,CASSLRGNTEAFF,.,TRBJ1-1,.,13,TRBV7-8
TGTGCCAGCAGTCAGGGGTCCTCTGGAAACACCATATATTTT,CASSQGSSGNTIYF,.,TRBJ1-3,.,14,TRBV11-2
TGTGCCAGCAGCTGGGACAGTGGCTCTGGGGCCAACGTCCTGACTTTC,CASSWDSGSGANVLTF,.,TRBJ2-6,TRBD1,16,TRBV5-6
TGCGCCAGCAGCTGGGACTGGATAACAGATACGCAGTATTTT,CASSWDWITDTQYF,.,TRBJ2-3,.,14,TRBV5-1
TGTGCCAGCAGTTACTACCCCCGGACAGGGGTGGGCTACACCTTC,CASSYYPRTGVGYTF,.,TRBJ1-2,TRBD1,15,TRBV6-5
TGCGCCAGCACCGACTCTTACACTGAAGCTTTCTTT,CASTDSYTEAFF,.,TRBJ1-1,.,12,TRBV5-1
TGTGCCAGCAGCCCCGCGGGCGTTGCCACCGGGGAGCTGTTTTTT,CASSPAGVATGELFF,.,TRBJ2-2,.,15,TRBV7-9
TGTGCCAGCAGCTTAGCCCGGGCAGATACGCAGTATTTT,CASSLARADTQYF,few,TRBJ2-3,.,13,TRBV7-6
TGTGCCAGCACCAGTGGTCCGCCCACCGGGGAGCTGTTTTTT,CASTSGPPTGELFF,.,TRBJ2-2,.,14,TRBV6-5
TGCAGCCTACGACAGGGAGATAATGAAAAACTGTTTTTT,CSLRQGDNEKLFF,.,TRBJ1-4,TRBD1,13,TRBV29-1
TGTGCCAGCAGCGCCGGGTCCCCAGACTTAAATGAGCAGTTCTTC,CASSAGSPDLNEQFF,.,TRBJ2-1,.,15,TRBV5-4
TGTGCCAGCAGCCGTTTTTCTCGGGGATTTTCACCCCTCCACTTT,CASSRFSRGFSPLHF,.,TRBJ1-6,.,15,TRBV28
TGTGCCAGCAGTCCCCCTGGACTCCCGTCCTCCTACAATGAGCAGTTCTTC,CASSPPGLPSSYNEQFF,.,TRBJ2-1,.,17,TRBV28
TGTGCCCTACGCCAAGCGGGAACCCGCAATGAGCAGTTCTTC,CALRQAGTRNEQFF,.,TRBJ2-1,TRBD2,14,TRBV30
TGTGCCAGCAGCTTGGTACCTCTAGGTGACCCTGAAGCTTTCTTT,CASSLVPLGDPEAFF,.,TRBJ1-1,.,15,TRBV5-8
TGCGCCAGCGGCAGCGGGTCCTTTTACGAGCAGTACTTC,CASGSGSFYEQYF,.,TRBJ2-7,.,13,TRBV5-1
TGTGCCAGCGAGGCTGAGGGGACGGGGGCCGGGGAGCTGTTTTTT,CASEAEGTGAGELFF,.,TRBJ2-2,.,15,TRBV11-2
TGCGCCAGCAGCTTGGCCTCAGGAACGTACTACGAGCAGTACTTC,CASSLASGTYYEQYF,.,TRBJ2-7,.,15,TRBV5-1
TGTGCCAGTAGTGCCAAGTTAAGATCTATACCGGGACAATCTCGAGAGACCCAGTACTTC,CASSAKLRSIPGQSRETQYF,.,TRBJ2-5,.,20,TRBV19
TGTGCCAGCACCCCAAGCGGGATCCAAGAGACCCAGTACTTC,CASTPSGIQETQYF,.,TRBJ2-5,TRBD2,14,TRBV7-2
TGTGCCAGCAGGGAGGACAGGGGAAAGGATCAGCCCCAGCATTTT,CASREDRGKDQPQHF,once,TRBJ1-5,TRBD1,15,TRBV2
TGTGCCAGCAGTTCTTTCCATCCCGGACGGGGAGGGGCAGATACGCAGTATTTT,CASSSFHPGRGGADTQYF,once,TRBJ2-3,TRBD2,18,TRBV28
TGTGCCAGCAGCTTAATGTCTAGCCGGGCAGATACGCAGTATTTT,CASSLMSSRADTQYF,.,TRBJ2-3,.,15,TRBV7-2
TGCAGTGTTGACAGGGGAGATAAGTTGGGCACTGAAGCTTTCTTT,CSVDRGDKLGTEAFF,.,TRBJ1-1,TRBD1,15,TRBV29-1
TGCGCCAGCAGCTCGGTAGGGGGCTACGAGCAGTACTTC,CASSSVGGYEQYF,.,TRBJ2-7,.,13,TRBV5-1
TGTGCCAGCAGCTCTACCCGGACTCTCTCCTATAATTCACCCCTCCACTTT,CASSSTRTLSYNSPLHF,.,TRBJ1-6,.,17,TRBV7-8
TGTGCCAGAAGCTTGGAAGTAAGGGGGCTTTACAATGAGCAGTTCTTC,CARSLEVRGLYNEQFF,.,TRBJ2-1,TRBD1,16,TRBV5-3
TGTGCCAGCAGCTTCCTAGGGGGAAACATTCAGTACTTC,CASSFLGGNIQYF,.,TRBJ2-4,.,13,TRBV11-2
TGTGCCAGCAGTTTAACAGGGACTACAGCCGGACCCCAGCATTTT,CASSLTGTTAGPQHF,.,TRBJ1-5,.,15,TRBV27
TGTGCCAGCAGGGGACAGGGGCTCACCGGGGAGCTGTTTTTT,CASRGQGLTGELFF,.,TRBJ2-2,TRBD1,14,TRBV7-9
TGTGCCAGCAGCAAAACAGGGTCGCTCTACGAGCAGTACTTC,CASSKTGSLYEQYF,.,TRBJ2-7,.,14,TRBV28
TGTGCCAGCAGCCAGCAACTAGCGGACAAAGAGACCCAGTACTTC,CASSQQLADKETQYF,.,TRBJ2-5,TRBD2,15,TRBV14
TGTGCCAGCAGTATTTCCTCGGACTGGCCACGCTCCTACAATGAGCAGTTCTTC,CASSISSDWPRSYNEQFF,.,TRBJ2-1,.,18,TRBV28
TGTGCCAGCAGCTTATTGTTGCGGCAAGAGACCCAGTACTTC,CASSLLLRQETQYF,.,TRBJ2-5,.,14,TRBV7-2
TGTGCCAGCAGTCCCGGGACAGGTAAAGGTGGTGAAAAACTGTTTTTT,CASSPGTGKGGEKLFF,.,TRBJ1-4,TRBD1,16,TRBV28
TGTGCCAGCAGTTCCCGGGGGTCAGGAGAAAAACTGTTTTTT,CASSSRGSGEKLFF,.,TRBJ1-4,.,14,TRBV28